A selection of T cell receptor beta chains follows, all from one sample in a study of T cell responses to AZD1222 COVID-19 vaccine. Assay: immunoSEQ multiplex PCR; the TCRdb copy retains only in-frame clones and omits some. The sample lists about 130,000 clones, 80% to 90% occurring once. The sample consisted of peripheral blood, taken 28 days after the second AZD1222 dose. These receptors were collected from an adult who received the AZD1222 COVID-19 vaccine. Both conserved end residues are part of each CDR3. The order of the fields is D gene, V gene, clone size, J gene, CDR3 DNA, CDR3 protein. D genes are given only for firm matches. Clone size is shown for a subset of rows, as once, few, many or a class of expanded clone.

D gene: TRBD1
V gene: TRBV27
clone size: NA
J gene: TRBJ1-1
CDR3 DNA: TGTGCCAGCAGCCAGGGGGGCACTGAAGCTTTCTTT
CDR3 protein: CASSQGGTEAFF

D gene: TRBD1
V gene: TRBV19
clone size: few
J gene: TRBJ1-5
CDR3 DNA: TGTGCCAGCGGACAGGCCGTTAGCAATCAGCCCCAGCATTTT
CDR3 protein: CASGQAVSNQPQHF

D gene: NA
V gene: TRBV12-3/TRBV12-4
clone size: NA
J gene: TRBJ2-2
CDR3 DNA: TGTGCCAGCAGTCCGGTAGGGATCCGGGAGCTGTTTTTT
CDR3 protein: CASSPVGIRELFF

D gene: NA
V gene: TRBV6-5
clone size: few
J gene: TRBJ1-1
CDR3 DNA: TGTGCCAGCATAGGAAGACAAGGCACTGAAGCTTTCTTT
CDR3 protein: CASIGRQGTEAFF

D gene: NA
V gene: TRBV6-5
clone size: NA
J gene: TRBJ1-2
CDR3 DNA: TGTGCCAGCAGCAGCGACAGAACCGTCTATGGCTACACCTTC
CDR3 protein: CASSSDRTVYGYTF

D gene: NA
V gene: TRBV4-1
clone size: NA
J gene: TRBJ2-3
CDR3 DNA: TGCGCCAGCAGCCCCCGGCGGGCGGGCACAGATACGCAGTATTTT
CDR3 protein: CASSPRRAGTDTQYF

D gene: NA
V gene: TRBV6-2/TRBV6-3
clone size: NA
J gene: TRBJ2-6
CDR3 DNA: TGTGCCAGCAGCCCATCGCAGGGGGGTGGGGCTGGGGCCAACGTCCTGACTTTC
CDR3 protein: CASSPSQGGGAGANVLTF

D gene: TRBD1
V gene: TRBV7-8
clone size: few
J gene: TRBJ1-2
CDR3 DNA: TGTGCCAGCAGCTTAGGGACAGGGGTCGGCGGGCGGGGCGGCTACACCTTC
CDR3 protein: CASSLGTGVGGRGGYTF

D gene: TRBD1
V gene: TRBV27
clone size: NA
J gene: TRBJ1-5
CDR3 DNA: TGTGCCAGCAGCAGGGGACAGGGCTGGGATCAGCCCCAGCATTTT
CDR3 protein: CASSRGQGWDQPQHF

D gene: TRBD1
V gene: TRBV3-1/TRBV3-2
clone size: NA
J gene: TRBJ1-6
CDR3 DNA: TGTGCCAGCAGCCGGGGACAGGGAGGTTCACCCCTCCACTTT
CDR3 protein: CASSRGQGGSPLHF

D gene: TRBD1
V gene: TRBV2
clone size: NA
J gene: TRBJ2-5
CDR3 DNA: TGTGCCAGCAGCGCCGACAGGGCAGAGACCCAGTACTTC
CDR3 protein: CASSADRAETQYF

D gene: NA
V gene: TRBV4-1
clone size: NA
J gene: TRBJ2-1
CDR3 DNA: TGCGCCAGCAGCCAACCCCTGGGTGGGGCGTCCTACAATGAGCAGTTCTTC
CDR3 protein: CASSQPLGGASYNEQFF

D gene: NA
V gene: TRBV2
clone size: NA
J gene: TRBJ1-2
CDR3 DNA: TGTGCCAGCAGTACCCGGCGGGAAGGCTCCCTCGGCTACACCTTC
CDR3 protein: CASSTRREGSLGYTF

D gene: NA
V gene: TRBV7-2
clone size: NA
J gene: TRBJ1-2
CDR3 DNA: TGTGCCAGCAGCTTAGTCTTTGGACAGAACTATGGCTACACCTTC
CDR3 protein: CASSLVFGQNYGYTF

D gene: NA
V gene: TRBV11-2
clone size: few
J gene: TRBJ2-3
CDR3 DNA: TGTGCCAGCAGCTCCAGGGGACCAGATACGCAGTATTTT
CDR3 protein: CASSSRGPDTQYF

D gene: NA
V gene: TRBV19
clone size: NA
J gene: TRBJ2-1
CDR3 DNA: TGTGCCAGTAGGCCCAGAGCGGGCTCCTACAATGAGCAGTTCTTC
CDR3 protein: CASRPRAGSYNEQFF

D gene: TRBD2
V gene: TRBV5-1
clone size: NA
J gene: TRBJ2-1
CDR3 DNA: TGCGCCAGCAGCTTTACGGGAGGCCCTAGCTCCTACAATGAGCAGTTCTTC
CDR3 protein: CASSFTGGPSSYNEQFF

D gene: NA
V gene: TRBV7-2
clone size: once
J gene: TRBJ2-7
CDR3 DNA: TGTGCCAGCAGCTTAGCGCACAGTGTGGATTACGAGCAGTACTTC
CDR3 protein: CASSLAHSVDYEQYF

D gene: NA
V gene: TRBV4-2
clone size: NA
J gene: TRBJ1-3
CDR3 DNA: TGTGCCAGCAGCCAAGATAGGATGAGGGACACCATATATTTT
CDR3 protein: CASSQDRMRDTIYF

D gene: NA
V gene: TRBV29-1
clone size: NA
J gene: TRBJ2-1
CDR3 DNA: TGCAGCGTTAGCTCCCCCCCCTCCTACAATGAGCAGTTCTTC
CDR3 protein: CSVSSPPSYNEQFF

D gene: NA
V gene: TRBV5-1
clone size: NA
J gene: TRBJ2-1
CDR3 DNA: TGCGCCAGCAGCTTCCACGGCAATGAGCAGTTCTTC
CDR3 protein: CASSFHGNEQFF

D gene: NA
V gene: TRBV7-2
clone size: NA
J gene: TRBJ1-3
CDR3 DNA: TGTGCCAGCTCCAATGGACGGTACTCTGGAAACACCATATATTTT
CDR3 protein: CASSNGRYSGNTIYF

D gene: NA
V gene: TRBV7-8
clone size: NA
J gene: TRBJ1-3
CDR3 DNA: TGTGCCAGCAGCTCCTCCCCGCGACAGAGCTCTGGAAACACCATATATTTT
CDR3 protein: CASSSSPRQSSGNTIYF

D gene: TRBD2
V gene: TRBV6-5
clone size: NA
J gene: TRBJ2-5
CDR3 DNA: TGTGCCAGCAGGGGACTAGCGGCTCAAGAGACCCAGTACTTC
CDR3 protein: CASRGLAAQETQYF

D gene: NA
V gene: TRBV5-5
clone size: NA
J gene: TRBJ2-7
CDR3 DNA: TGTGCCAGCAGCCTGGCCCGAAACGAGCAGTACTTC
CDR3 protein: CASSLARNEQYF

D gene: NA
V gene: TRBV11-2
clone size: NA
J gene: TRBJ2-1
CDR3 DNA: TGTGCCAGCAGCTTTCAGGGTACTAATGAGCAGTTCTTC
CDR3 protein: CASSFQGTNEQFF

D gene: TRBD1
V gene: TRBV10-2
clone size: NA
J gene: TRBJ1-1
CDR3 DNA: TGCGCCAGCAGTCCGGACAGGGCCGTGCCTGAAGCTTTCTTT
CDR3 protein: CASSPDRAVPEAFF

D gene: NA
V gene: TRBV27
clone size: NA
J gene: TRBJ1-6
CDR3 DNA: TGTGCCAGCAGTTTTTCGTTTTTTTCACCCCTCCACTTT
CDR3 protein: CASSFSFFSPLHF

D gene: TRBD2
V gene: TRBV3-1/TRBV3-2
clone size: NA
J gene: TRBJ2-3
CDR3 DNA: TGTGCCAGCAGCCAAGAACTAGCGGGTCGCACAGATACGCAGTATTTT
CDR3 protein: CASSQELAGRTDTQYF

D gene: TRBD1
V gene: TRBV2
clone size: NA
J gene: TRBJ1-1
CDR3 DNA: TGTGCCAGCATTCACGGACAGGGAGGCGCCACTGAAGCTTTCTTT
CDR3 protein: CASIHGQGGATEAFF

D gene: TRBD1
V gene: TRBV23-1
clone size: NA
J gene: TRBJ1-3
CDR3 DNA: TGCGCCAGCAGTCCCAACAGGGGCTCTGGAAACACCATATATTTT
CDR3 protein: CASSPNRGSGNTIYF

D gene: NA
V gene: TRBV5-8
clone size: NA
J gene: TRBJ2-7
CDR3 DNA: TGTGCCAGCAGGCGACAGTACTCCTACGAGCAGTACTTC
CDR3 protein: CASRRQYSYEQYF

D gene: TRBD1
V gene: TRBV10-3
clone size: NA
J gene: TRBJ1-2
CDR3 DNA: TGTGCCATCAGAGGACAGGGGGAAAACTATGGCTACACCTTC
CDR3 protein: CAIRGQGENYGYTF

D gene: NA
V gene: TRBV12-3/TRBV12-4
clone size: NA
J gene: TRBJ1-4
CDR3 DNA: TGTGCCAGCAGGCCCGACGGTGAAAAACTGTTTTTT
CDR3 protein: CASRPDGEKLFF

D gene: TRBD2
V gene: TRBV18
clone size: NA
J gene: TRBJ2-3
CDR3 DNA: TGTGCCAGCTACATTAGGACTAGCGGGAGGAACACAGATACGCAGTATTTT
CDR3 protein: CASYIRTSGRNTDTQYF

D gene: TRBD2
V gene: TRBV23-1
clone size: NA
J gene: TRBJ2-5
CDR3 DNA: TGCGCCAGCAGTCAATCGGGGCTAGCGGGGGCACCAAATCAAGAGACCCAGTACTTC
CDR3 protein: CASSQSGLAGAPNQETQYF

D gene: NA
V gene: TRBV11-2
clone size: NA
J gene: TRBJ1-4
CDR3 DNA: TGTGCCAGCAGCTTAGGTGCAACTAATGAAAAACTGTTTTTT
CDR3 protein: CASSLGATNEKLFF

D gene: TRBD2
V gene: TRBV27
clone size: NA
J gene: TRBJ2-3
CDR3 DNA: TGTGCCAGCAGTATCTTAGCGGGAGTCACAGATACGCAGTATTTT
CDR3 protein: CASSILAGVTDTQYF

D gene: NA
V gene: TRBV5-4
clone size: NA
J gene: TRBJ1-3
CDR3 DNA: TGTGCCAGCACCGAACGGGGAGGCTCTGGAAACACCATATATTTT
CDR3 protein: CASTERGGSGNTIYF

D gene: NA
V gene: TRBV5-1
clone size: NA
J gene: TRBJ1-6
CDR3 DNA: TGCGCCAGCAGCGACTCTGGGAACTATAATTCACCCCTCCACTTT
CDR3 protein: CASSDSGNYNSPLHF

D gene: NA
V gene: TRBV7-3
clone size: NA
J gene: TRBJ2-1
CDR3 DNA: TGTGCCAGCAGCGCGGGGCCCCAGGGCAATGAGCAGTTCTTC
CDR3 protein: CASSAGPQGNEQFF

D gene: NA
V gene: TRBV27
clone size: NA
J gene: TRBJ1-1
CDR3 DNA: TGTGCCAGCAGTTTAACTCGCGGAGGGACTGAAGCTTTCTTT
CDR3 protein: CASSLTRGGTEAFF

D gene: NA
V gene: TRBV5-6
clone size: NA
J gene: TRBJ1-1
CDR3 DNA: TGTGCCAGCACCCCCCTGGGGGCGGGTACTGAAGCTTTCTTT
CDR3 protein: CASTPLGAGTEAFF

D gene: TRBD1
V gene: TRBV5-8
clone size: NA
J gene: TRBJ1-6
CDR3 DNA: TGTGCCAGCAGCACCGGACAGGTCCATAATTCACCCCTCCACTTT
CDR3 protein: CASSTGQVHNSPLHF

D gene: TRBD2
V gene: TRBV6-5
clone size: NA
J gene: TRBJ2-4
CDR3 DNA: TGTGCCAGCAGTTACTCGGATAGCGGGACTAACATTCAGTACTTC
CDR3 protein: CASSYSDSGTNIQYF

D gene: NA
V gene: TRBV4-1
clone size: NA
J gene: TRBJ2-2
CDR3 DNA: TGCGCCAGCAGCCAAGGTAGCTTGCGGGGAGCTCTAGGGACCGGGGAGCTGTTTTTT
CDR3 protein: CASSQGSLRGALGTGELFF

D gene: NA
V gene: TRBV18
clone size: NA
J gene: TRBJ1-2
CDR3 DNA: TGTGCCAGCTCACCATCACGAGTAGTTGGTGGCTACACCTTC
CDR3 protein: CASSPSRVVGGYTF

D gene: TRBD1
V gene: TRBV5-4
clone size: NA
J gene: TRBJ2-7
CDR3 DNA: TGTGCCAGCAGCTTACAGGGGGTGAACGAGCAGTACTTC
CDR3 protein: CASSLQGVNEQYF

D gene: TRBD1
V gene: TRBV19
clone size: NA
J gene: TRBJ1-1
CDR3 DNA: TGTGCCAGTAGGGCAGGGGGTAATTCCTTCGCTGAAGCTTTCTTT
CDR3 protein: CASRAGGNSFAEAFF

D gene: NA
V gene: TRBV5-1
clone size: NA
J gene: TRBJ1-5
CDR3 DNA: TGCGCCAGCAGCCCCCGGGGGGGTAATCAGCCCCAGCATTTT
CDR3 protein: CASSPRGGNQPQHF

D gene: TRBD1
V gene: TRBV19
clone size: NA
J gene: TRBJ2-1
CDR3 DNA: TGTGCCAGTAGCGGACAGGGCAACAATGAGCAGTTCTTC
CDR3 protein: CASSGQGNNEQFF

D gene: NA
V gene: TRBV5-1
clone size: NA
J gene: TRBJ1-1
CDR3 DNA: TGCGCCAGCAGCTCCTCAGGGGTCACTGAAGCTTTCTTT
CDR3 protein: CASSSSGVTEAFF

D gene: NA
V gene: TRBV10-2
clone size: NA
J gene: TRBJ2-2
CDR3 DNA: TGCGCCAGCAGTCACACAAGAGGAGGGGGAAACACCGGGGAGCTGTTTTTT
CDR3 protein: CASSHTRGGGNTGELFF

D gene: TRBD1
V gene: TRBV6-6
clone size: NA
J gene: TRBJ2-5
CDR3 DNA: TGTGCCAGCAGTCCCACAGGGGGCGCGAAGACCCAGTACTTC
CDR3 protein: CASSPTGGAKTQYF

D gene: NA
V gene: TRBV4-1
clone size: NA
J gene: TRBJ1-1
CDR3 DNA: TGCGCCAGCAGCCCCCCCGGGGCTAGAATGAACACTGAAGCTTTCTTT
CDR3 protein: CASSPPGARMNTEAFF